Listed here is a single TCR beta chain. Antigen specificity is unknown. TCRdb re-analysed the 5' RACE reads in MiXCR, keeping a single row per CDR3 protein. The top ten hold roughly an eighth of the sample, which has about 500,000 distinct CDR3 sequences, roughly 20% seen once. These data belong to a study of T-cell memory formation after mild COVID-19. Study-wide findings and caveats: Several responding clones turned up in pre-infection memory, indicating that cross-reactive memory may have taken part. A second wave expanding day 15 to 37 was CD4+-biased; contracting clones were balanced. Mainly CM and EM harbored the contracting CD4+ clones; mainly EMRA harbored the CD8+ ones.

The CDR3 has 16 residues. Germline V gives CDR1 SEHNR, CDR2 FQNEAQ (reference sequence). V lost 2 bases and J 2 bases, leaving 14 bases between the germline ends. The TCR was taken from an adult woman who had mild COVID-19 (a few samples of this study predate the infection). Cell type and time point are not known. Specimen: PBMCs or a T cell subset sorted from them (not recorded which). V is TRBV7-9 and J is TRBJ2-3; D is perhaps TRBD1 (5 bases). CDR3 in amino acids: CASSLWATEATDTQYF. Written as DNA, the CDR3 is TGTGCCAGCAGCTTATGGGCGACAGAAGCCACAGATACGCAGTATTTT. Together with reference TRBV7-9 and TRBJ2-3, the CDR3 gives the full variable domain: DTGVSQNPRHKITKRGQNVTFRCDPISEHNRLYWYRQTLGQGPEFLTYFQNEAQLEKSRLLSDRFSAERPKGSFSTLEIQRTEQGDSAMYLCASSLWATEATDTQYFGPGTRLTVL.